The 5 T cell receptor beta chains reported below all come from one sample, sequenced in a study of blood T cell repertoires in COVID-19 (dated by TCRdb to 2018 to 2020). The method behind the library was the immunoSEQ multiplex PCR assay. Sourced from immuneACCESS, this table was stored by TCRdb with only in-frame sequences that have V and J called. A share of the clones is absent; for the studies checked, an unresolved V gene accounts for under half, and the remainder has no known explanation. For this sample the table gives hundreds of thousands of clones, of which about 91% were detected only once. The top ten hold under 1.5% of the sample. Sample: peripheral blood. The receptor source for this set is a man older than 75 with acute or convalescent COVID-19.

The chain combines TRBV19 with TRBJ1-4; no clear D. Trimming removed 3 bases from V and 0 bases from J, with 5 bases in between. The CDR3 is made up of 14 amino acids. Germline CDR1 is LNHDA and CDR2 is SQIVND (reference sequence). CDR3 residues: CASSIGTTNEKLFF. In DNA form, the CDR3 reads TGTGCCAGTAGTATCGGGACAACTAATGAAAAACTGTTTTTT.

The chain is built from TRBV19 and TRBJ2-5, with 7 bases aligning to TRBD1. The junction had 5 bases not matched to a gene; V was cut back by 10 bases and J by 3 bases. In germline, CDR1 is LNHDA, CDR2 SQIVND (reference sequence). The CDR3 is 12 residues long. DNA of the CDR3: TGTGCCACTCAGGACAGGAAAGAGACCCAGTACTTC. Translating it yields CATQDRKETQYF. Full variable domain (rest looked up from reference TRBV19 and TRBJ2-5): DGGITQSPKYLFRKEGQNVTLSCEQNLNHDAMYWYRQDPGQGLRLIYYSQIVNDFQKGDIAEGYSVSREKKESFPLTVTSAQKNPTAFYLCATQDRKETQYFGPGTRLLVL.

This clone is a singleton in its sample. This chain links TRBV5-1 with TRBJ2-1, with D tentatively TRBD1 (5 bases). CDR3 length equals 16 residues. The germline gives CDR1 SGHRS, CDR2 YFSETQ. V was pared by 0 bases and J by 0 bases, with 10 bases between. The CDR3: CASSLDRLSSYNEQFF. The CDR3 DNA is TGCGCCAGCAGCTTGGACAGGCTGAGCTCCTACAATGAGCAGTTCTTC.

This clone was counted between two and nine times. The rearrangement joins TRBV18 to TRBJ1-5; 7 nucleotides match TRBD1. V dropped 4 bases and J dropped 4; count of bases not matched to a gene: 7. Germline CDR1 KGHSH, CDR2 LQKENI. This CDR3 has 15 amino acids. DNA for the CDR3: TGTGCCAGCTCACTCACAGGGGCGGGAAATCAGCCCCAGCATTTT. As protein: CASSLTGAGNQPQHF.

This chain's CDR3 is CASSPPQGLTTNEKLFF. DNA for the CDR3: TGTGCCAGCAGTCCCCCACAGGGACTAACAACTAATGAAAAACTGTTTTTT. The rearrangement uses TRBV6-2 or TRBV6-3 and TRBJ1-4; TRBD1 is a possible D gene (6 bases). Trimming cost V 5 bases and J 0 bases, with 16 bases left between them. The CDR3 covers 17 residues. Germline loops: CDR1 MNHEY, CDR2 SVGEGT.